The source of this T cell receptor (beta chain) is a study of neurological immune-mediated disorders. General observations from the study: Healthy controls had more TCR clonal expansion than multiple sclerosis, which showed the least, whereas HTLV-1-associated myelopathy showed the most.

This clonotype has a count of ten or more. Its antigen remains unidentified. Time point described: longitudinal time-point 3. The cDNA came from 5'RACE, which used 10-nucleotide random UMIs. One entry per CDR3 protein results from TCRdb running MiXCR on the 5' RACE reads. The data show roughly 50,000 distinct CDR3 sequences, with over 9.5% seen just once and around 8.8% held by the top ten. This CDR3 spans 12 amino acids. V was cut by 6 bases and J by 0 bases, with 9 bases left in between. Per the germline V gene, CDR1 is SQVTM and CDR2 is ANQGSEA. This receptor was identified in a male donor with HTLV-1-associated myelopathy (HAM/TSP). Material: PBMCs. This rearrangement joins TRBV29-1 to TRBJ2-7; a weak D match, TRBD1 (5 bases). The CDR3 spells CSVTGVSYEQYF. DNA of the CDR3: TGCAGCGTCACAGGCGTCTCCTACGAGCAGTACTTC.